This TCR beta chain was sequenced during a study of post-analysis software for immune sequencing data. This clonotype was seen a few times. Antigen: not known. Study conclusions and caveats: About five TRBV segments occurring more often in patients than controls included TRBV5-6, TRBV5-1 and TRBV20-1.

Built from TCR beta cDNA, the libraries had unique molecular identifiers in them. MiXCR, run by TCRdb on the PCR reads, gives a single entry per CDR3 protein. The repertoire holds approximately 150,000 distinct CDR3 sequences, with approximately 31% as singletons. Trimming removed 4 bases at V and 4 bases at J, with 14 bases between. CDR3 length: 14 amino acids. Looked up from germline, CDR1 is SGHRS and CDR2 is YFSETQ. Sequencing was carried out using blood. The rearrangement uses TRBV5-1 and TRBJ1-2; unclear D gene. This clonotype originated in a girl aged 10 to 17 with multiple sclerosis. The CDR3 region has the DNA TGCGCCAGCAGCGCCGACACGATGATCTATGGCTACACCTTC. Residues: CASSADTMIYGYTF. The full variable domain, in which reference TRBV5-1 and TRBJ1-2 provide the parts outside the CDR3, is KAGVTQTPRYLIKTRGQQVTLSCSPISGHRSVSWYQQTPGQGLQFLFEYFSETQRNKGNFPGRFSGRQFSNSRSEMNVSTLELGDSALYLCASSADTMIYGYTFGSGTRLTVV.